The 15 T cell receptor beta chains below were found in one sample sequenced in a study of cytomegalovirus exposure and HLA in healthy donors. Both 60 Vbeta primers and 13 Jbeta primers went into the PCR. Measured with immunoSEQ multiplex PCR; TCRdb has only the in-frame clones, and not every one. This table holds roughly 280,000 clones, under 80% found once. Sequencing input: PBMCs. The receptors stem from a female donor in good health and CMV-seronegative.

This clone has only a few counts. The chain couples TRBV7-2 to TRBJ2-7; D might be TRBD2 (6 bases). The CDR3 spans 15 residues. Trimming pared 5 bases from V and 3 bases from J, leaving 17 bases between. Germline CDR1 SGHTA, CDR2 FQGNSA. The chain's CDR3 is CASSLNSGSFYEQYF. The CDR3 DNA is TGTGCCAGCAGCCTAAATAGCGGCTCCTTCTACGAGCAGTACTTC. The variable domain in full, with the rest retrieved from reference TRBV7-2 and TRBJ2-7, is GAGVSQSPSNKVTEKGKDVELRCDPISGHTALYWYRQSLGQGLEFLIYFQGNSAPDKSGLPSDRFSAERTGGSVSTLTIQRTQQEDSAVYLCASSLNSGSFYEQYFGPGTRLTVT.

The chain joins TRBV7-7 to TRBJ2-2; D is undetermined. CDR1 is SSHAT, CDR2 FNYEAQ, per germline (reference sequence). V was pared by 5 bases and J by 4 bases, with 17 bases between. The CDR3 runs 16 residues. The CDR3, as DNA: TGTGCCAGCAGCCCACGATCCCCGGTAACCACCGGGGAGCTGTTTTTT. Its translation: CASSPRSPVTTGELFF.

CDR3 in amino acids: CASSPAGSLANQPQHF. The DNA for the CDR3 is TGTGCCAGCTCACCAGCCGGGAGCCTAGCCAATCAGCCCCAGCATTTT. The rearrangement joins TRBV18 to TRBJ1-5; D gene unclear. The CDR3 is 16 amino acids. V was cut by 2 bases and J by 3 bases, with 14 bases left in between. The V gene's germline CDR1 is KGHSH and CDR2 LQKENI. Supplemented by reference TRBV18 and TRBJ1-5, the full variable domain reads NAGVMQNPRHLVRRRGQEARLRCSPMKGHSHVYWYRQLPEEGLKFMVYLQKENIIDESGMPKERFSAEFPKEGPSILRIQQVVRGDSAAYFCASSPAGSLANQPQHFGDGTRLSIL.

V and J are TRBV15 and TRBJ1-5, with TRBD1 matching over 9 bases. J was trimmed by 6 bases and V by 5 bases; bases with no gene match: 8. This CDR3 is 15 amino acids long. The germline V gene has CDR1 LNHNV and CDR2 YYDKDF (reference sequence). The CDR3 DNA reads as TGTGCCACCAGCGAAGGGACAGGGTCAAGTCAGCCCCAGCATTTT. It specifies CATSEGTGSSQPQHF. The variable domain in full, completed from reference TRBV15 and TRBJ1-5, reads DAMVIQNPRYQVTQFGKPVTLSCSQTLNHNVMYWYQQKSSQAPKLLFHYYDKDFNNEADTPDNFQSRRPNTSFCFLDIRSPGLGDTAMYLCATSEGTGSSQPQHFGDGTRLSIL.

The chain combines TRBV11-3 with TRBJ2-7; no clear D. Trimming cost V 4 bases and J 5 bases, with 12 bases left between them. This CDR3 is built from 13 residues. Germline V gene lookup returns CDR1 SGHNT and CDR2 YENEEA. The CDR3 region has the DNA TGTGCCAGCAGCTCCCCCATGTCGGACGAGCAGTACTTC. Protein product: CASSSPMSDEQYF.

The V call is TRBV28, the J call TRBJ2-1, with 9 bases matching TRBD1. CDR1 is MDHEN, CDR2 SYDVKM, per germline. The CDR3 is made up of 16 amino acids. V lost 1 base to trimming and J lost 6 bases; unmatched junction nucleotides: 7. In DNA form, the CDR3 reads TGTGCCAGCAGTTTATATCGGACAGGGGAGGGCAATGAGCAGTTCTTC. It translates to CASSLYRTGEGNEQFF.

The chain couples TRBV5-1 to TRBJ2-2; no clear D. From germline, CDR1 is SGHRS and CDR2 YFSETQ. The V gene lost 4 bases and the J gene lost 4 bases, with 14 bases spanning the gap. The CDR3 contains 15 residues. CDR3: CASSQQQRSTGELFF. DNA for the CDR3: TGCGCCAGCAGCCAGCAACAGAGATCCACCGGGGAGCTGTTTTTT.

V usage is TRBV25-1 and J usage is TRBJ2-1; no clear D gene. The CDR3 sequence is 13 residues long. V was cut by 8 bases and J by 10 bases, with 18 bases left in between. CDR1 and CDR2 from the germline V gene are MGHDK and SYGVNS. CDR3 DNA: TGTGCCAGCGCACCCACCGGAAGCAGGGAGCAGTTCTTC. It is translated as CASAPTGSREQFF. The full variable domain, in which reference TRBV25-1 and TRBJ2-1 provide the parts outside the CDR3, is EADIYQTPRYLVIGTGKKITLECSQTMGHDKMYWYQQDPGMELHLIHYSYGVNSTEKGDLSSESTVSRIRTEHFPLTLESARPSHTSQYLCASAPTGSREQFFGPGTRLTVL.

V gene TRBV18 combines with J gene TRBJ2-3; TRBD2 matches 12 bases. The CDR3 totals 17 residues. The junction had 4 bases not matched to a gene; V was cut back by 3 bases and J by 0 bases. Per germline, CDR1 KGHSH and CDR2 LQKENI. As DNA, the CDR3 is TGTGCCAGCTCACCCCGACTAGCGGGAGATAGCACAGATACGCAGTATTTT. Protein sequence: CASSPRLAGDSTDTQYF.

The chain recombines TRBV6-4 with TRBJ1-2; 9 nucleotides agree with TRBD1. Trimming cost V 6 bases and J 8 bases; bases outside gene matches: 7. The CDR3 extends over 13 amino acids. Germline V gene data show CDR1 as MRHNA and CDR2 as SNTAGT. In nucleotides, the CDR3 is TGTGCCAGCAGCCCCGGGACAGGGTCCGGCTACACCTTC. This translates into CASSPGTGSGYTF.

The chain combines TRBV25-1 with TRBJ2-7; D gene unclear. The length of the CDR3 is 13 residues. Germline lookup yields CDR1 MGHDK and CDR2 SYGVNS. V lost 1 base and J lost 4, with 8 bases in between. DNA of the CDR3: TGTGCCAGCAGTGAATTCGGAGCTTACGAGCAGTACTTC. It is translated as CASSEFGAYEQYF.

The chain has TRBV28 and TRBJ2-3; D possibly corresponds to TRBD1 (6 bases). Germline V gene sequence: CDR1 MDHEN, CDR2 SYDVKM. The V end was cut by 4 bases, the J end by 3 bases, with 14 bases between. The CDR3 is 15 residues long. CDR3 sequence (DNA): TGTGCCAGCAGTTCTACAGGGTTGGGAACAGATACGCAGTATTTT. It specifies CASSSTGLGTDTQYF.

The chain employs TRBV5-4 and TRBJ1-3, with 7 bases fitting TRBD1. In germline, CDR1 is SGHNT, CDR2 YYREEE (reference sequence). This CDR3 is 15 amino acids long. The ends lost 3 bases at V and 2 bases at J; junction bases unmatched: 5. The DNA of the CDR3 is TGTGCCAGCAGCTCCGGGACAGTGGCTGGAAACACCATATATTTT. Translated: CASSSGTVAGNTIYF.

This rearrangement joins TRBV5-5 to TRBJ2-4; the D gene is possibly TRBD2 (6 bases). The V gene's germline CDR1 is SGHKS and CDR2 YYEKEE (reference sequence). This CDR3 is 15 amino acids long. Trimming took off 4 bases at V and 2 bases at J, with 13 bases between the two ends. The CDR3 reads CASSPIAGSKNIQYF. The CDR3 DNA reads as TGTGCCAGCAGCCCCATCGCGGGGTCCAAAAACATTCAGTACTTC.

This chain uses TRBV21-1 with TRBJ1-1; TRBD1 was called by the table and not checked on the DNA. TRBV21-1 is a listed pseudogene. This CDR3 contains 15 residues. CDR3 bases: TGTGCCAGCAGCAAAGCGGGGACAGGCTCGACCAAAACTTTCTTT. This encodes CASSKAGTGSTKTFF.